The present T cell receptor beta chain was sequenced within a study of T cell changes during pregnancy in multiple sclerosis (dated 2019 in TCRdb). A note on the overall study: In women with multiple sclerosis, the researchers looked at how the T cell repertoire shifted as pregnancy progressed.

The junction shows trimming of 5 bases on V and 11 bases on J, and the gene matches do not reach 15 bases of it. CDR1 is given as SGHTA and CDR2 as FQGTGA, both from the germline V gene. Its CDR3 holds 17 amino acids, cysteine through phenylalanine. The entry retains the CDR3 DNA only, 51 bases that are in frame from base 1. The method was the immunoSEQ multiplex PCR assay. TCRdb obtained this table from immuneACCESS and retained in-frame rearrangements with V and J assigned. These tables miss some clones; where compared with another copy, unresolved V genes account for less than half of the shortfall, and the remainder is unexplained. Recorded for this sample are about 70,000 clones; around 94% of them occurred a single time. Approximately 0.58% of the sample comes from the top ten. To note about this clone: No antigen is known for it. No per-base quality is available; no much larger clone lies one base away.

The chain uses TRBV7-3 and TRBJ1-6; 10 of the junction bases match TRBD1. The source was peripheral blood, collected in the third trimester of pregnancy. The clonotype was recovered from a female donor with multiple sclerosis, enrolled in a pregnancy study. The CDR3 protein: CASSAGPQTGGGPPLHF. Here is the DNA: TGTGCCAGCAGCGCCGGGCCCCAGACAGGGGGCGGTCCACCCCTCCACTTT.